Following are 9 T cell receptor beta chains from one sample sequenced in a study of shared clonotypes between healthy human individuals. Using immunoSEQ multiplex PCR, the repertoire was profiled, and TCRdb retains in-frame clones only, with some absent. The sample includes approximately 400,000 clones, approximately 97% of them seen just once. Sequences were obtained from memory CD8+ T cells sorted from blood. Subset indicated: CD45RO+ cells pooled with CCR7-negative TemRA cells. The receptor source for this set is a man under 40 in good health.

The rearrangement joins TRBV27 to TRBJ2-1; 11 positions agree with TRBD2. The germline CDR1 and CDR2 sequences are MNHEY and SMNVEV (reference sequence). J lost 4 bases, V lost 3 bases, and 2 bases had no gene match. The CDR3 is made up of 15 amino acids. CDR3 nucleotide sequence: TGTGCCAGCAGTTTTGGACTAGCGGGTTACAATGAGCAGTTCTTC. The encoded protein is CASSFGLAGYNEQFF.

The genes are TRBV5-1 and TRBJ1-4; 10 nucleotides line up with TRBD1. Germline trimming cut 0 bases from V and 6 bases from J; bases unmatched to any gene: 2. Germline V CDR1 and CDR2: SGHRS, YFSETQ. The CDR3 is 15 amino acids. The CDR3 is CASSLDGTGDEKLFF. As DNA, the CDR3 is TGCGCCAGCAGCTTGGACGGGACAGGGGATGAAAAACTGTTTTTT.

The table lists this clone with a count of one. Written as DNA, the CDR3 is TGCGCCAGCAGCCCTATGACTAGCGGGAGGTATGCAGATACGCAGTATTTT. This encodes CASSPMTSGRYADTQYF. This sequence joins TRBV5-1 and TRBJ2-3; 13 bases map to TRBD2. Germline V CDR1 and CDR2: SGHRS, YFSETQ. This CDR3 has 17 residues. J lost 4 bases, V lost 4 bases, and 9 bases had no gene match.

V is TRBV4-1 and J is TRBJ1-4; D unresolved. The CDR3 has 14 residues. Trimming shortened V by 0 bases and J by 9 bases, and 11 bases separated the two germline ends. The germline CDR1 and CDR2 sequences are MGHRA and YSYEKL. The CDR3 loop is CASSQEQRIQKLFF. As DNA, the CDR3 is TGCGCCAGCAGCCAAGAACAGAGGATACAAAAACTGTTTTTT.

This clone occurred once. The CDR3 is CASRLVLNEKLFF. CDR3 bases: TGTGCCAGCAGGCTTGTCCTTAATGAAAAACTGTTTTTT. This chain links TRBV28 with TRBJ1-4; D call uncertain. V was cut by 6 bases and J by 4 bases, with 9 bases left in between. In germline, CDR1 is MDHEN, CDR2 SYDVKM. This CDR3 is built from 13 residues.

Concerning this clone itself: Other DNA sequences in this sample translate to the same CDR3. The chain joins TRBV9 to TRBJ2-1, with no clear D. Germline V CDR1 and CDR2: SGDLS, YYNGEE. The germline V and J ends were trimmed by 0 bases and 2 bases, with 3 bases remaining between them. The CDR3 is made up of 13 amino acids. CDR3 residues: CASSVDPYNEQFF. Here the CDR3 DNA reads TGTGCCAGCAGCGTAGACCCCTACAATGAGCAGTTCTTC.

This chain joins TRBV27 and TRBJ2-3; 12 nucleotides agree with TRBD1. The V gene's germline CDR1 is MNHEY and CDR2 SMNVEV (reference sequence). The CDR3 has 15 residues. The V and J ends lost 3 bases and 11 bases, in that order; junction bases with no gene match: 9. Here the CDR3 DNA reads TGTGCCAGCAGTTTCCTGGGACAGGGGGCCTCTCTGCAGTATTTT. Translating gives CASSFLGQGASLQYF.

This chain links TRBV7-6 with TRBJ2-1, with 9 bases identical to TRBD2. Trimming took 5 bases from V and 5 from J; bases not matched to a gene: 16. The CDR3 has 18 residues. The germline gives CDR1 SGHVS, CDR2 FNYEAQ. The CDR3 here is CASSHYGVAGEPNNEQFF. The CDR3 DNA sequence: TGTGCCAGCAGCCACTACGGGGTAGCGGGAGAACCCAACAATGAGCAGTTCTTC.

V usage is TRBV19 and J usage is TRBJ2-2, with 9 bases identical to TRBD1. V gave up 7 bases and J gave up 4 bases; unmatched junction bases: 7. This CDR3 contains 15 residues. Germline assignment: CDR1 LNHDA and CDR2 SQIVND (reference sequence). CDR3 sequence: CASTETGGGTGELFF. The CDR3 nucleotides are TGTGCCAGTACCGAGACAGGGGGAGGCACCGGGGAGCTGTTTTTT.